This TCR beta chain was recovered during a study of response to subunit inactivated influenza vaccine. V lost 5 bases to trimming and J lost 5 bases, with 19 bases between them. Germline-derived CDR1 and CDR2 are KGHSY and FQNENV. The CDR3 covers 15 residues. Of note for this clonotype: Its specificity is not known.

Overall study findings and caveats: Only a handful of new T cells, the authors suggested, are recruited with each seasonal influenza vaccination.

TCRdb fed the RT-PCR reads into MiXCR, producing one record per CDR3 protein. The sample lists 150,000 to 200,000 distinct CDR3 sequences; about 10% were seen once. The material was non-naive T cells sorted from PBMCs, obtained on the day of vaccination. The chain combines TRBV16 with TRBJ2-7; D uncertain. This sequence was found in a man aged 50 to 60 who received an inactivated influenza vaccine. In DNA, the CDR3 is TGTGCCAGCAGCAAAGAGGCGCCTTGGACCCACGAGCAGTACTTC. It specifies CASSKEAPWTHEQYF.